The rows below give T cell receptor beta chains drawn from one sample of a study of CD8+ T cells in alopecia areata. Produced via immunoSEQ multiplex PCR; TCRdb's table is partial and in-frame only. The table lists over 100,000 clones, around three fifths of them singletons. The sample was CD8+ T cells sorted from blood, taken at week 24, from a patient treated with tofacitinib. Source of these receptors: a human donor with alopecia areata. Both conserved end residues are part of each CDR3. D genes are given only for firm matches. Clone size, where shown, is once, few, many, or a class for clones that have expanded.

.	.	TRBJ2-5	TRBV13	CASSPSREETQYF	TGTGCCAGCAGCCCGTCGCGGGAAGAGACCCAGTACTTC
.	.	TRBJ1-5	TRBV11-1	CASSRRQRRDNQPQHF	TGTGCCAGCAGCCGTAGACAGCGAAGGGACAATCAGCCCCAGCATTTT
.	TRBD2	TRBJ2-3	TRBV27	CASGLAGTSTDTQYF	TGTGCCAGTGGACTAGCGGGGACTAGCACAGATACGCAGTATTTT
.	.	TRBJ1-1	TRBV5-1	CASRRGNTEAFF	TGCGCCAGCAGGAGGGGAAACACTGAAGCTTTCTTT
.	.	TRBJ2-7	TRBV30	CAWEILGEQYF	TGTGCCTGGGAAATCCTGGGCGAGCAGTACTTC
.	.	TRBJ2-5	TRBV2	CASSDHPGKYQETQYF	TGTGCCAGCAGTGACCACCCGGGGAAGTACCAAGAGACCCAGTACTTC
.	.	TRBJ1-2	TRBV7-3	CASSLTGLEYGGYTF	TGTGCCAGCAGCTTAACGGGCCTGGAGTATGGTGGCTACACCTTC
.	.	TRBJ2-3	TRBV29-1	CSVRTGFTDTQYF	TGCAGCGTTAGAACAGGGTTCACAGATACGCAGTATTTT
.	TRBD1	TRBJ1-1	TRBV5-1	CASSPGQGSTEAFF	TGCGCCAGCAGCCCGGGACAGGGTAGTACTGAAGCTTTCTTT
.	.	TRBJ2-5	TRBV7-9	CASSSPGGRRETQYF	TGTGCCAGCAGCTCCCCCGGGGGACGGCGGGAGACCCAGTACTTC
.	.	TRBJ1-1	TRBV19	CASSIRALNTEAFF	TGTGCCAGTAGTATAAGGGCCTTGAACACTGAAGCTTTCTTT
.	.	TRBJ2-5	TRBV5-6	CASSSVPEETQYF	TGTGCCAGCAGCTCAGTGCCTGAAGAGACCCAGTACTTC
.	TRBD2	TRBJ2-5	TRBV15	CATSRVAGRETQYF	TGTGCCACCAGCAGGGTAGCGGGGCGAGAGACCCAGTACTTC
.	.	TRBJ2-2	TRBV9	CASSGSGELFF	TGTGCCAGCAGCGGCTCCGGGGAGCTGTTTTTT
.	TRBD1	TRBJ1-2	TRBV7-2	CASSYGTADGYTF	TGTGCCAGCAGCTATGGGACAGCCGATGGCTACACCTTC
.	TRBD2	TRBJ2-3	TRBV13	CASSLEASGGADTQYF	TGTGCCAGCAGCTTAGAGGCTAGCGGGGGGGCAGATACGCAGTATTTT
.	TRBD1	TRBJ2-1	TRBV6-6	CASTRQGAGRYNEQFF	TGTGCCAGCACCCGACAGGGCGCCGGGCGCTACAATGAGCAGTTCTTC
few	TRBD1	TRBJ1-3	TRBV29-1	CSVVDRSPGNTIYF	TGCAGCGTTGTGGACAGGTCCCCTGGAAACACCATATATTTT
once	.	TRBJ2-1	TRBV12-5	CASGLVLVYSYNEQFF	TGTGCTAGTGGTTTGGTACTCGTGTACTCCTACAATGAGCAGTTCTTC
few	.	TRBJ2-7	TRBV6-6	CASRDYEQYF	TGTGCCAGCAGAGACTACGAGCAGTACTTC
.	.	TRBJ2-3	TRBV7-2	CASSLVEGGADTQYF	TGTGCCAGCAGCTTAGTGGAGGGGGGTGCAGATACGCAGTATTTT
.	.	TRBJ2-5	TRBV13	CASSSPGRGEITQYF	TGTGCCAGCAGCTCACCGGGACGAGGGGAAATCACCCAGTACTTC
once	.	TRBJ1-2	TRBV2	CASRPPTNYGYTF	TGTGCCAGCAGGCCGCCAACCAACTATGGCTACACCTTC
once	TRBD2	TRBJ2-7	TRBV5-6	CASSPGGAGAYEQYF	TGTGCCAGCAGCCCCGGTGGGGCGGGGGCCTACGAGCAGTACTTC
.	TRBD1	TRBJ2-7	TRBV29-1	CSVELVQGSSYEQYF	TGCAGCGTTGAATTGGTACAGGGGAGCTCCTACGAGCAGTACTTC
.	TRBD1	TRBJ2-7	TRBV30	CAWGTGDFYEQYF	TGTGCCTGGGGGACAGGGGATTTCTACGAGCAGTACTTC